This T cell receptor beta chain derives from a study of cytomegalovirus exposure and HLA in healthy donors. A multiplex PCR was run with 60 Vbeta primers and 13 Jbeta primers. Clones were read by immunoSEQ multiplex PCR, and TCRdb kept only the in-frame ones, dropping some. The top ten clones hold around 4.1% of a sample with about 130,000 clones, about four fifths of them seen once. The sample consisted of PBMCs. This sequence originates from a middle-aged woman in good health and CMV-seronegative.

CDR3 nucleotide sequence: TGTGCCAGTAGTATAGGGGTCCAGCGCGGGGACGAGCAGTACTTC. Protein product: CASSIGVQRGDEQYF. This chain connects TRBV19 to TRBJ2-7, with D maybe TRBD2 (6 bases). There are 15 residues in the CDR3. Trimming removed 1 base at V and 5 bases at J, with 15 bases between. Germline values: CDR1 LNHDA, CDR2 SQIVND (reference sequence).